The entry that follows covers one T cell receptor beta chain sequence. This clonotype was counted ten times or more. Which antigen it targets is not known. No much larger clone exists at a distance of one base, and base qualities are not known. Sequences KGHDR (CDR1) and SFDVKD (CDR2) are obtained from the germline V gene. V is pared back by 2 bases and J by 2 bases, with 9 bases lying between the germline termini. Its CDR3 holds 14 amino acids, cysteine through phenylalanine. Of the read, only the CDR3 DNA is kept; its 42 bases are in frame from base 1. Set within a cohort of healthcare workers in London, UK, this nested case-control study involved weekly PCR testing of nasopharyngeal swabs along with blood sampling. Healthcare workers were recruited during the week of the UK lockdown, between 23 and 31 March 2020, and followed weekly for up to 16 weeks. This sample was included in a study of early T cells in non-severe SARS-CoV-2 infection (dated by TCRdb to about 2021). Turning to the overall study: Because TCR sequencing relied on bulk RNA taken from unsorted whole blood, pairing of alpha and beta chains was not possible.

Study-level results and caveats: VDJdb matching was skewed toward anti-spike CD8 responses and likely underestimated virus-specific expansions by missing private and CD4 specificities.

The library was made by 5' RACE. The run used a NextSeq 500. The TCR library protocol attached unique molecular identifiers to individual cDNA molecules to correct for sequencing error and PCR bias. Both TCR alpha and beta chains were sequenced, and tight co-correlation was observed between alpha and beta sequence abundances in each sample. Processing in the source paper ran as follows. Decombinator V4 was used to annotate TCR sequences for V gene, J gene and CDR3. Expanded TCRs were defined as changing significantly between any two time points under a Poisson model with p below 0.0001. TCR abundances were normalised to the total number of TCRs sequenced per sample and were expressed as counts per million. MAIT TCRs were defined by TRAV1-2 paired with TRAJ12, TRAJ20 or TRAJ33, and iNKT TCRs by TRAV10 paired with TRAJ18. A search of VDJdb, accessed on 1 November 2021, was run for TCRs annotated to CMV, EBV and SARS-CoV-2, with TCRs annotated for multiple antigens excluded. In TCRdb, the public reads were trimmed at Q25 with fastp and aligned with MiXCR, with productive beta chains retained. Each CDR3 protein appears once, grouped with its most common genes and DNA. TCRdb's processing, not the study's, gives the V and J calls here. The sample table shows about 56,000 distinct CDR3 sequences, and roughly 10% are seen once. Together, the top ten hold approximately 6.5% of the sample.

Source material: whole blood. This TCR came from an adult who was a healthcare worker with PCR-confirmed SARS-CoV-2 infection or an uninfected control (not recorded which). This receptor chain uses TRBV24-1 and TRBJ2-7; perhaps TRBD1 is the D gene, with 6 bases matching. The CDR3 reads as follows: CATSDYRAPYEQYF. In nucleotide form, the sequence is TGTGCCACCAGTGATTACAGGGCACCCTACGAGCAGTACTTC.